The clone carrying this T cell receptor (beta chain) was seen repeatedly, ten times or more. These data are taken from a study of T cells in Graves' hyperthyroidism and ophthalmopathy. Germline V lookup: CDR1 SGHTA, CDR2 FQGTGA. The CDR3 runs 15 residues. Trimming left V 5 bases short and J 5 bases short, with 19 bases between. TCR beta CDR3 regions were amplified from RNA. TCR CDR3 underwent first-round RT-PCR with the HTBI primer set. TCRdb fed the multiplex PCR reads into MiXCR, producing one record per CDR3 protein. Of fewer than 550,000 distinct CDR3 sequences listed, roughly 24% are singletons. Material: blood. The sequence derives from a woman under 40 with Graves' ophthalmopathy. This chain uses TRBV7-3 with TRBJ2-7; tentatively, D is TRBD2 (6 bases). The CDR3 coding sequence is TGTGCCAGCAGCCACTCTCGGGGGACGCAGGACGAGCAGTACTTC. Translated, it gives CASSHSRGTQDEQYF.